Below, 27 T cell receptor beta chains from the same sample are listed, as sequenced in a study of shared clonotypes between healthy human individuals. TCRdb's copy holds only in-frame clones and misses some; the assay was immunoSEQ multiplex PCR. Counted here are about 2 million clones, roughly 94% occurring once; the ten biggest clones make up 0.13%. Sequencing was carried out using naive CD4+ T cells sorted from blood. The subset denotes: CD45RA+ positively selected. The receptors stem from a young man in good health.

The chain couples TRBV5-1 to TRBJ2-5, with 11 bases matching TRBD2. Germline V gene lookup returns CDR1 SGHRS and CDR2 YFSETQ. The V segment lost 6 bases and the J segment 5 bases; nucleotides outside the gene matches: 15. The CDR3 consists of 17 residues. CDR3 in amino acids: CASTNRIGSGRAETQYF. The CDR3 DNA sequence: TGCGCCAGCACCAATCGAATAGGTAGCGGGAGGGCGGAGACCCAGTACTTC.

The chain carries TRBV4-1 and TRBJ1-1, with D maybe TRBD1 (5 bases). Trimming took off 8 bases at V and 0 bases at J, with 13 bases between the two ends. The germline V gene has CDR1 MGHRA and CDR2 YSYEKL. This CDR3 spans 14 amino acids. This CDR3 reads CASARVAVNTEAFF. The DNA for the CDR3 is TGCGCCAGCGCCAGGGTGGCGGTGAACACTGAAGCTTTCTTT.

Points on this clone: In the same sample, other DNA sequences code for this CDR3. This rearrangement joins TRBV20-1 to TRBJ2-1; 7 nucleotides align to TRBD1. The germline CDR1 and CDR2 sequences are DFQATT and SNEGSKA (reference sequence). V dropped 0 bases and J dropped 13; count of bases not matched to a gene: 3. CDR3 length equals 11 residues. In DNA form, the CDR3 reads TGCAGTGCTAGAGATCAGGGGGTACAGTTCTTC. Translating it yields CSARDQGVQFF.

V gene TRBV19 combines with J gene TRBJ2-7; D perhaps matches TRBD2 (7 bases). The CDR3 consists of 16 residues. The V end was cut by 5 bases, the J end by 3 bases, with 20 bases between. Looked up from germline, CDR1 is LNHDA and CDR2 is SQIVND (reference sequence). The CDR3 DNA reads as TGTGCCAGTAGTCTCCGGGGAGGGGGTAAAGACTACGAGCAGTACTTC. Its translation: CASSLRGGGKDYEQYF.

V gene TRBV28 combines with J gene TRBJ2-3, with D possibly matching TRBD1 (6 bases). Germline V gene lookup returns CDR1 MDHEN and CDR2 SYDVKM. V was pared by 6 bases and J by 11 bases, with 12 bases between. The CDR3 is 11 residues long. CDR3 coding DNA: TGTGCCAGCAGCCCAGGACAGAAGCAGTATTTT. It encodes CASSPGQKQYF.

CDR3 loop: CAWSASPGLSNQPQHF. CDR3 sequence (DNA): TGTGCCTGGAGTGCCTCCCCAGGCCTTAGCAATCAGCCCCAGCATTTT. This chain connects TRBV30 to TRBJ1-5, with D unresolved. Germline V gene data show CDR1 as GTSNPN and CDR2 as SVGIG (reference sequence). The germline V and J ends were trimmed by 1 base and 0 bases, with 13 bases remaining between them. This CDR3 is 16 amino acids long.

This chain uses TRBV28 with TRBJ1-6; 8 nucleotides match TRBD1. The J segment lost 2 bases and the V segment lost 6 bases, leaving 6 bases of the junction unmatched. The CDR3 runs 16 residues. CDR1 is MDHEN, CDR2 SYDVKM, per germline. CDR3 protein: CASSLTGVAYNSPLHF. The CDR3 region has the DNA TGTGCCAGCAGCTTGACAGGGGTTGCCTATAATTCACCCCTCCACTTT.

The chain recombines TRBV25-1 with TRBJ1-2; D is uncertain. Germline lookup yields CDR1 MGHDK and CDR2 SYGVNS. V was trimmed by 5 bases and J by 1 base, leaving 11 bases between them. The CDR3 extends over 14 amino acids. For the CDR3, the DNA is TGTGCCAGCAGTCTTGACGGGGATAACTATGGCTACACCTTC. Protein: CASSLDGDNYGYTF.

As regards this clone: This may stem from a read error, because a much larger clone lies one nucleotide away. Different DNA sequences within this sample yield the same CDR3. The genes are TRBV5-6 and TRBJ1-1; D is possibly TRBD1 (6 bases). CDR3 length equals 14 residues. V lost 4 bases and J lost 0, with 10 bases in between. Germline V lookup: CDR1 SGHDT, CDR2 YYEEEE. Here the CDR3 reads CASSPTGLNTEAFF. The CDR3 DNA reads TGTGCCAGCAGCCCTACAGGGCTGAACACTGAAGCTTTCTTT.

This clone was seen just once. The V call is TRBV6-1, the J call TRBJ1-1; D gene uncertain. The germline V gene encodes CDR1 MNHNS and CDR2 SASEGT. This CDR3 has 12 residues. Trimming cost V 6 bases and J 1 base, with 6 bases left between them. The CDR3 coding sequence is TGTGCCAGCAGCTGGGAGAACACTGAAGCTTTCTTT. Its translation is CASSWENTEAFF.

The rearrangement joins TRBV18 to TRBJ2-7, with a tentative D call TRBD1 (6 bases). The CDR3 loop spans 16 amino acids. The germline V gene encodes CDR1 KGHSH and CDR2 LQKENI. The ends were cut back, 3 bases at V and 3 bases at J, with 18 bases in the middle. In DNA form, the CDR3 reads TGTGCCAGCTCACCCCTTCCAGGGGCCGCCAACTACGAGCAGTACTTC. Amino acid sequence: CASSPLPGAANYEQYF.

The V gene is TRBV7-2, the J gene TRBJ2-2; no clear D gene. CDR1 SGHTA and CDR2 FQGNSA come from the germline V gene. V was cut by 5 bases and J by 7 bases, with 8 bases left in between. The CDR3 spans 12 residues. CDR3 protein: CASSPVIGELFF. DNA for the CDR3: TGTGCCAGCAGCCCCGTTATCGGGGAGCTGTTTTTT.

This chain connects TRBV7-9 to TRBJ2-1; weak D call: TRBD2 (6 bases). This CDR3 spans 12 amino acids. The V end lost 5 bases, the J end lost 12 bases, and 14 bases lay between the germline ends. Per germline, CDR1 SEHNR and CDR2 FQNEAQ (reference sequence). The CDR3 here is CASSLSGGPQFF. Here the CDR3 DNA reads TGTGCCAGCAGCCTTAGCGGAGGGCCGCAGTTCTTC.

The rearrangement joins TRBV2 to TRBJ1-2; D is ambiguous. CDR1 SNHLY and CDR2 FYNNEI come from the germline V gene. This CDR3 is 12 amino acids long. V lost 7 bases and J 4 bases, leaving 10 bases between the germline ends. The CDR3 loop reads CASTSGRYGYTF. In nucleotides, the CDR3 is TGTGCCAGCACGTCGGGCCGCTATGGCTACACCTTC. Looking up the rest from reference TRBV2 and TRBJ1-2 gives the full variable domain: EPEVTQTPSHQVTQMGQEVILRCVPISNHLYFYWYRQILGQKVEFLVSFYNNEISEKSEIFDDQFSVERPDGSNFTLKIRSTKLEDSAMYFCASTSGRYGYTFGSGTRLTVV.

This clone was picked up one time. This rearrangement joins TRBV10-1 to TRBJ2-1; 8 bases are a match to TRBD1. Germline loops: CDR1 WNHNN, CDR2 SYGVQD (reference sequence). The CDR3 covers 15 residues. V shed 5 bases, J shed 6 bases, and the junction held 9 bases outside the gene matches. In DNA form, the CDR3 reads TGCGCCAGCAGTCAGACAGGGGAAACCATCAATGAGCAGTTCTTC. Its protein product is CASSQTGETINEQFF.

This sequence joins TRBV5-6 and TRBJ1-1; D not certain. This CDR3 is built from 16 residues. Germline CDR1 is SGHDT and CDR2 is YYEEEE. The V end was cut by 0 bases, the J end by 0 bases, with 12 bases between. The CDR3 here is CASSLERQLMNTEAFF. In nucleotides, the CDR3 is TGTGCCAGCAGCTTGGAACGGCAGCTTATGAACACTGAAGCTTTCTTT.

This chain's CDR3 is CASSLDRDSNQPQHF. CDR3 DNA sequence: TGTGCCAGCAGTTTGGACAGGGATAGCAATCAGCCCCAGCATTTT. J is TRBJ1-5 and V is TRBV6-5; 8 bases fit TRBD1. Germline V lookup: CDR1 MNHEY, CDR2 SVGAGI. The V gene end was trimmed by 4 bases and the J gene end by 0 bases; junction bases not matched to a gene: 2. CDR3 length: 15 residues.

The chain couples TRBV6-5 to TRBJ1-2; TRBD1 agrees at 8 bases. The trim removed 7 bases at V and 7 bases at J, leaving 8 bases unmatched. The CDR3 is 13 residues long. Germline CDR1 and CDR2: MNHEY and SVGAGI. As DNA, the CDR3 is TGTGCCAGCATTGCGGACAGGGCGAGTGGCTACACCTTC. Translated: CASIADRASGYTF.

This clone appeared a single time. This chain uses TRBV7-6 with TRBJ2-2, with TRBD2 as a possible D gene (5 bases). Trimming stripped 2 bases from V and 2 bases from J, with 9 bases between. The CDR3 sequence is 15 residues long. In germline, CDR1 is SGHVS, CDR2 FNYEAQ. The CDR3 sequence is CASSLRAVNTGELFF. CDR3 DNA: TGTGCCAGCAGCTTACGAGCGGTTAACACCGGGGAGCTGTTTTTT.

The sample holds a few counts of this clone. CDR3 nucleotide sequence: TGTGCCATCAGTGAGGACAGGGAAGGTGGCTACACCTTC. Protein sequence: CAISEDREGGYTF. J is TRBJ1-2 and V is TRBV10-3; the match to TRBD1 covers 7 bases. After removal of 2 bases from V and 7 bases from J, the junction contained 4 bases not matched to a gene. The germline CDR1 and CDR2 sequences are ENHRY and SYGVKD. The CDR3 sequence is 13 residues long.

This clone is a singleton in its sample. Within the sample, other DNA sequences also encode this same CDR3. The rearrangement links TRBV30 to TRBJ2-7; unclear D gene. Germline CDR1 and CDR2: GTSNPN and SVGIG (reference sequence). Trimming shortened V by 2 bases and J by 2 bases, and 13 bases separated the two germline ends. The CDR3 runs to 14 residues. This CDR3 reads CAWSRGSLAYEQYF. CDR3 sequence (DNA): TGTGCCTGGAGTCGAGGTTCGCTAGCCTACGAGCAGTACTTC. Using reference TRBV30 and TRBJ2-7 for the parts outside the CDR3, the full variable domain is SQTIHQWPATLVQPVGSPLSLECTVEGTSNPNLYWYRQAAGRGLQLLFYSVGIGQISSEVPQNLSASRPQDRQFILSSKKLLLSDSGFYLCAWSRGSLAYEQYFGPGTRLTVT.

Of note for this clone: The sample holds other DNA sequences that translate to the same CDR3. J is TRBJ2-7 and V is TRBV20-1; D is perhaps TRBD2 (6 bases). V gave up 3 bases and J gave up 6 bases, with 9 bases separating them. This CDR3 region has 11 residues. Germline assignment: CDR1 DFQATT and CDR2 SNEGSKA (reference sequence). CDR3 region: CSASVGGEQYF. The CDR3 DNA is TGCAGTGCTAGCGTGGGGGGCGAGCAGTACTTC.

The chain employs TRBV6-5 and TRBJ2-3, with D unclear. Germline CDR1 is MNHEY and CDR2 is SVGAGI. The CDR3 runs to 13 residues. Trimming left V 2 bases short and J 4 bases short, with 7 bases between. The CDR3 protein is CASSYSPPDTQYF. The CDR3 DNA follows: TGTGCCAGCAGTTACAGCCCCCCAGATACGCAGTATTTT.

The gene calls are TRBV6-1 and TRBJ2-7, with 10 bases fitting TRBD1. The trim removed 6 bases at V and 4 bases at J, leaving 6 bases unmatched. The CDR3 covers 14 residues. Germline loops: CDR1 MNHNS, CDR2 SASEGT. Written as DNA, the CDR3 is TGTGCCAGCAGGGGACAGGGGTCTTTTTACGAGCAGTACTTC. Translation: CASRGQGSFYEQYF.

The chain joins TRBV6-5 to TRBJ1-2; D unresolved. The CDR3 contains 13 residues. With 6 bases removed from V and 1 base from J, the gap between germline ends came to 9 bases. The germline gives CDR1 MNHEY, CDR2 SVGAGI. CDR3 bases: TGTGCCAGCAGAGCGACAATTAACTATGGCTACACCTTC. Amino acids: CASRATINYGYTF.

The chain's CDR3 is CAWSGLARTYEQYF. The CDR3, as DNA: TGTGCCTGGTCCGGGCTCGCCAGGACCTACGAGCAGTACTTC. This chain connects TRBV30 to TRBJ2-7; D is undetermined. V lost 5 bases, J lost 2 bases, and 16 bases lay in between. Germline loops: CDR1 GTSNPN, CDR2 SVGIG (reference sequence). CDR3 length: 14 residues. The full variable domain, with the rest looked up from reference TRBV30 and TRBJ2-7, is SQTIHQWPATLVQPVGSPLSLECTVEGTSNPNLYWYRQAAGRGLQLLFYSVGIGQISSEVPQNLSASRPQDRQFILSSKKLLLSDSGFYLCAWSGLARTYEQYFGPGTRLTVT.

V is TRBV7-2 and J is TRBJ1-4; D is possibly TRBD1 (5 bases). The CDR3 is made up of 15 amino acids. Looked up from germline, CDR1 is SGHTA and CDR2 is FQGNSA. V was trimmed by 1 base and J by 5 bases, leaving 11 bases between them. CDR3 nucleotide sequence: TGTGCCAGCAGCTTAGTTTCAGGGACGAATGAAAAACTGTTTTTT. It specifies CASSLVSGTNEKLFF.